This T cell receptor beta chain was observed in a study of shared clonotypes between healthy human individuals. On the study more broadly: Two women and a few men aged 18 to 49 made up the donors.

Study processing details: ImmunoSEQ yielded junction-only sequences lacking quality scores, so filtering differed. Assay: immunoSEQ multiplex PCR; the TCRdb copy retains only in-frame clones and omits some. The DNA was the basis for D and trimming; V, J and clone size are from that table. This table has about 490,000 clones, around 80% appearing once. Trimming removed 6 bases at V and 7 bases at J, with 9 bases between. The CDR3 has 11 amino acids. CDR1 KGHSH and CDR2 LQKENI come from the germline V gene. Sequencing used PBMCs. This sequence was found in a woman between 40 and 50 years old in good health. Some clones in this sample may be carry-over from other donors' samples. This sequence joins TRBV18 and TRBJ2-5; D not certain. This CDR3 reads CASSERGTQYF. DNA of the CDR3: TGTGCCAGCTCCGAAAGAGGGACCCAGTACTTC.